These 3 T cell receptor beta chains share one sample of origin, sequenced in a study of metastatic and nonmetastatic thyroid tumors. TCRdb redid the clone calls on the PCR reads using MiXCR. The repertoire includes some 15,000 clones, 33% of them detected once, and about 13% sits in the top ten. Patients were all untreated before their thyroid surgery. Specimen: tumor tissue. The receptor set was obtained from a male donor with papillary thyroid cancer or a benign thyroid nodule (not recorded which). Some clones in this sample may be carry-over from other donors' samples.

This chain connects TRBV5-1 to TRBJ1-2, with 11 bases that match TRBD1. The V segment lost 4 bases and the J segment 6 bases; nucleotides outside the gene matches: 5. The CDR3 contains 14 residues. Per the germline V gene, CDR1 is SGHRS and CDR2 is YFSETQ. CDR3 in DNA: TGCGCCAGCAGCGGGGGACAGGGGGTAGATGGCTACACCTTC. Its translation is CASSGGQGVDGYTF.

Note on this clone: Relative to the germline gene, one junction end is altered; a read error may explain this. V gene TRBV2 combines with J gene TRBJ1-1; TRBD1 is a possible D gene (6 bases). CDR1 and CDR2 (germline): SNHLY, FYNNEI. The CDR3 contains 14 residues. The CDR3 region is CDSSRYRVNTQAFF. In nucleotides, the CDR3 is TGTGACAGCAGCCGGTACAGGGTCAACACTCAAGCTTTCTTT.

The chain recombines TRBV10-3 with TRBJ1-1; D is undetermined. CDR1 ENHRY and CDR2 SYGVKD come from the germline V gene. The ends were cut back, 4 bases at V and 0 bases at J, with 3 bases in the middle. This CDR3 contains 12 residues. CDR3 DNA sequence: TGTGCCATCAGTGCTGTGAACACTGAAGCTTTCTTT. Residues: CAISAVNTEAFF.